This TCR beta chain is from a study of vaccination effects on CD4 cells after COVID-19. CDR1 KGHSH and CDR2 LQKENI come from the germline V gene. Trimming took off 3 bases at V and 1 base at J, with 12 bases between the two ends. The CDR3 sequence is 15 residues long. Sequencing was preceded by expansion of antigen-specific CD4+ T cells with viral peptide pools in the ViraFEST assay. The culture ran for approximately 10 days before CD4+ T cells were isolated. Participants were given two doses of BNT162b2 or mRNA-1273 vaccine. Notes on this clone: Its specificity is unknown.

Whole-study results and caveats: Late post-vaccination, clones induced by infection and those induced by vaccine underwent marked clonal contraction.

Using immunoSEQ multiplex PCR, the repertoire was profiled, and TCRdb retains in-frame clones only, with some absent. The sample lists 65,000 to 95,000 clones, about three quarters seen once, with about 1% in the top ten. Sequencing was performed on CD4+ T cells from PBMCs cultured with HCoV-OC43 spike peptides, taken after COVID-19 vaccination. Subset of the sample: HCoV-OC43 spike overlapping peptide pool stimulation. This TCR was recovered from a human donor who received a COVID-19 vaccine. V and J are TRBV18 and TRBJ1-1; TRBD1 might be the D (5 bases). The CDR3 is CASSPIGGGNTEAFF. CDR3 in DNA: TGTGCCAGCTCACCGATCGGGGGGGGGAACACTGAAGCTTTCTTT.